This passage covers 31 T cell receptor beta chains from one sample sequenced in a study of spatial heterogeneity in lung cancer. TCRdb reanalysed the 5' RACE reads using MiXCR and keeps one entry per CDR3 protein. The repertoire holds 10,000 to 15,000 distinct CDR3 sequences, with 3.5% to 4.5% as singletons. Indicated time point: sample taken at primary tumor resection. The sequenced material consisted of unsorted whole RNA from tumor, nontumor lung or frozen PBMC. The starting material was PBMCs, obtained at surgery. Source of these receptors: a male donor with early-stage non-small cell lung cancer.

This clonotype has ten or more counts. The library was prepared for alpha chains; this beta chain is a stray read, so its frequency means little. V gene TRBV12-3 or TRBV12-4 combines with J gene TRBJ2-1; TRBD2 matches 9 bases. J lost 7 bases, V lost 5 bases, and 12 bases had no gene match. The CDR3 is made up of 16 amino acids. The CDR3 spells CASSPRGSGSSNEQFF. The CDR3 nucleotides read TGTGCCAGCAGTCCCCGGGGTAGCGGGAGTAGTAATGAGCAGTTCTTC.

A note on this clonotype: Since the library was made to target alpha chains, this beta chain is a stray read and its abundance is not meaningful. The chain joins TRBV7-2 to TRBJ1-4; no clear D gene. Germline assignment: CDR1 SGHTA and CDR2 FQGNSA. The CDR3 has 15 residues. The V end was cut by 4 bases, the J end by 0 bases, with 9 bases between. The CDR3 nucleotides read TGTGCCAGCAGCTCCCGAGGGACAACTAATGAAAAACTGTTTTTT. Its translation: CASSSRGTTNEKLFF.

This clonotype was seen ten or more times. With the library built for alpha chains, this beta chain is off target and its frequency is not meaningful. This CDR3 reads CATASGGVPNTEAFF. CDR3 DNA: TGTGCCACCGCGTCAGGGGGGGTACCGAACACTGAAGCTTTCTTT. V is TRBV24-1 and J is TRBJ1-1; 7 bases match TRBD1. Germline loops: CDR1 KGHDR, CDR2 SFDVKD. The CDR3 sequence is 15 residues long. V trimming: 9 bases; J trimming: 1 base; junction bases outside the gene matches: 10.

This clonotype was counted ten times or more. This beta chain is an unintended read in a library built for alpha chains; its size means little. The rearrangement uses TRBV28 and TRBJ2-1; D unclear. The CDR3 length is 15 residues. CDR1 is MDHEN and CDR2 is SYDVKM in the germline V gene. Trimming pared 2 bases from V and 8 bases from J, leaving 16 bases between. The chain's CDR3 is CASSLDLAAADEQFF. In DNA form, the CDR3 reads TGTGCCAGCAGTTTAGACCTGGCGGCGGCGGATGAGCAGTTCTTC.

There are many counts of this clonotype. Because the library targeted alpha chains, this beta chain is an off-target read whose size means little. V usage is TRBV19 and J usage is TRBJ2-2; D unclear. The V end lost 5 bases, the J end lost 2 bases, and 9 bases lay between the germline ends. The CDR3 is 14 amino acids. Per germline, CDR1 LNHDA and CDR2 SQIVND (reference sequence). This CDR3 is CASSHRPNTGELFF. DNA for the CDR3: TGTGCCAGTAGTCACCGCCCTAACACCGGGGAGCTGTTTTTT. The variable domain in full, completed from reference TRBV19 and TRBJ2-2, reads DGGITQSPKYLFRKEGQNVTLSCEQNLNHDAMYWYRQDPGQGLRLIYYSQIVNDFQKGDIAEGYSVSREKKESFPLTVTSAQKNPTAFYLCASSHRPNTGELFFGEGSRLTVL.

In its sample, this clonotype was seen many times. With the library built for alpha chains, this beta chain is off target and its frequency is not meaningful. This chain connects TRBV28 to TRBJ1-6; 7 bases match TRBD1. V gave up 4 bases and J gave up 8 bases; unmatched junction bases: 8. Germline CDR1 reads MDHEN; CDR2 reads SYDVKM. The CDR3 loop spans 15 amino acids. The CDR3 loop is CASSSATGFHSPLHF. As DNA, the CDR3 is TGTGCCAGCAGTTCCGCGACAGGGTTTCATTCACCCCTCCACTTT.

This clonotype was seen at least ten times. Since it is a stray read in a library aimed at alpha chains, this beta chain has a size that is not meaningful. The chain carries TRBV10-3 and TRBJ2-2, with D possibly being TRBD1 or TRBD2 (5 bases each). The germline V gene encodes CDR1 ENHRY and CDR2 SYGVKD. Trimming pared 11 bases from V and 7 bases from J, leaving 17 bases between. This CDR3 is built from 13 residues. The CDR3 bases are TGTGCCGCGGCAGGGACCCCCGACGGGGAGCTGTTTTTT. Translation gives CAAAGTPDGELFF.

This clonotype was recorded at least ten times. This beta chain appears as a stray read in a library generated for alpha chains; its size is not informative. The chain couples TRBV27 to TRBJ2-1, with a possible D match to TRBD2 (5 bases). The CDR3 length is 15 residues. Deletions cut 3 bases from V and 7 bases from J, with 16 bases between. Germline lookup yields CDR1 MNHEY and CDR2 SMNVEV (reference sequence). The CDR3 loop reads CASSFEGRSLNEQFF. The CDR3, as DNA: TGTGCCAGCAGTTTCGAGGGAAGGAGTTTGAATGAGCAGTTCTTC.

This clonotype was seen ten or more times. This beta chain was picked up by a library intended for alpha chains and is off target, so its count carries little meaning. The chain recombines TRBV28 with TRBJ1-1; the D gene is possibly TRBD1 (5 bases). The ends were cut back, 6 bases at V and 5 bases at J, with 13 bases in the middle. Per the germline V gene, CDR1 is MDHEN and CDR2 is SYDVKM. The CDR3 loop spans 13 amino acids. CDR3 region: CASRAAGLTEAFF. The DNA of the CDR3 is TGTGCCAGCAGGGCGGCAGGGCTTACTGAAGCTTTCTTT.

In this sample, this clonotype turned up a few times. As an off-target read in a library built for alpha chains, this beta chain has a frequency of little significance. DNA for the CDR3: TGTGCCAGCAGTGTCCCAGGGGGGGGCGAGTCCTACGAGCAGTACTTC. Amino acids: CASSVPGGGESYEQYF. V gene TRBV2 combines with J gene TRBJ2-7, with D perhaps matching TRBD1 or TRBD2 (7 bases each). Germline V gene lookup returns CDR1 SNHLY and CDR2 FYNNEI. CDR3 length: 16 amino acids. V lost 4 bases and J 1 base, leaving 17 bases between the germline ends.

Concerning this clonotype: A library prepared for alpha chains yielded this beta chain as an off-target read; its size is of little meaning. This rearrangement joins TRBV27 to TRBJ1-1; D gene ambiguous. The CDR3 totals 16 residues. Germline V gene lookup returns CDR1 MNHEY and CDR2 SMNVEV (reference sequence). The V gene lost 5 bases and the J gene lost 0 bases, with 16 bases spanning the gap. CDR3 protein: CASSPWGASLNTEAFF. The CDR3 DNA sequence: TGTGCCAGCAGTCCCTGGGGAGCCTCCTTGAACACTGAAGCTTTCTTT.

This clonotype was seen repeatedly, ten times or more. Since it is a stray read in a library aimed at alpha chains, this beta chain has a size that is not meaningful. V and J are TRBV7-2 and TRBJ2-3; 9 bases match TRBD1. V lost 5 bases to trimming and J lost 3 bases; unmatched junction nucleotides: 9. The CDR3 totals 16 residues. CDR1 and CDR2 from the germline V gene are SGHTA and FQGNSA. The CDR3 sequence is CASSLRQGGRTDTQYF. CDR3 nucleotides: TGTGCCAGCAGCCTGCGACAGGGGGGTCGGACAGATACGCAGTATTTT.

At least ten counts were recorded for this clonotype. This beta chain lies outside the target of a library built for alpha chains; its clone size means little. The chain joins TRBV2 to TRBJ2-2, with D perhaps matching TRBD2 (6 bases). The germline V gene encodes CDR1 SNHLY and CDR2 FYNNEI. This CDR3 is 13 amino acids long. With 8 bases removed from V and 3 bases from J, the gap between germline ends came to 10 bases. CDR3 loop: CASGRDYTGELFF. Here the CDR3 DNA reads TGTGCCAGCGGCCGGGACTACACCGGGGAGCTGTTTTTT. The full variable domain, rest sourced from reference TRBV2 and TRBJ2-2, is EPEVTQTPSHQVTQMGQEVILRCVPISNHLYFYWYRQILGQKVEFLVSFYNNEISEKSEIFDDQFSVERPDGSNFTLKIRSTKLEDSAMYFCASGRDYTGELFFGEGSRLTVL.

This clonotype was found many times. This beta chain is a stray read from a library made for alpha chains; its abundance is not meaningful. The chain carries TRBV29-1 and TRBJ2-1; no firm D call. CDR3 length: 10 residues. Germline V gene data show CDR1 as SQVTM and CDR2 as ANQGSEA. Trimming stripped 8 bases from V and 4 bases from J, with 6 bases between. As DNA, the CDR3 is TGCAGCTTTCGTTACAATGAGCAGTTCTTC. It encodes CSFRYNEQFF.

Ten or more counts support this clonotype. The library was built for alpha chains, so this beta chain is an off-target read and its size means little. The chain employs TRBV20-1 and TRBJ2-7; D is possibly TRBD2 (5 bases). Per germline, CDR1 DFQATT and CDR2 SNEGSKA (reference sequence). With 6 bases removed from V and 2 bases from J, the gap between germline ends came to 14 bases. The CDR3 has 13 residues. In DNA form, the CDR3 reads TGCAGTGCGTCTGGGGAGCATCCCTACGAGCAGTACTTC. Its translation is CSASGEHPYEQYF.

This clonotype was found many times. A library made for alpha chains picked up this beta chain off target, so its size means little. The chain uses TRBV21-1 and TRBJ2-5; the table names TRBD1, a call not compared with the DNA. TRBV21-1 is listed as a pseudogene. There are 17 residues in the CDR3. CDR3 in amino acids: CASSKGAVGELLETQYF. CDR3 coding DNA: TGTGCCAGCAGCAAAGGTGCGGTGGGGGAATTGTTGGAGACCCAGTACTTC.

This clonotype was recorded many times. This beta chain represents an off-target read in a library built for alpha chains; its size is of limited meaning. V gene TRBV28 combines with J gene TRBJ2-5; D call uncertain. Germline values: CDR1 MDHEN, CDR2 SYDVKM. This CDR3 is built from 12 residues. Trimming shortened V by 2 bases and J by 5 bases, and 6 bases separated the two germline ends. The CDR3 loop is CASSLATETQYF. The CDR3 bases are TGTGCCAGCAGTTTAGCTACTGAGACCCAGTACTTC. Full variable domain (rest looked up from reference TRBV28 and TRBJ2-5): DVKVTQSSRYLVKRTGEKVFLECVQDMDHENMFWYRQDPGLGLRLIYFSYDVKMKEKGDIPEGYSVSREKKERFSLILESASTNQTSMYLCASSLATETQYFGPGTRLLVL.

This clonotype was counted ten times or more. This beta chain came through as a stray read in a library set up for alpha chains, and its size says little. This chain connects TRBV25-1 to TRBJ2-7; TRBD1 is a possible D gene (5 bases). CDR1 MGHDK and CDR2 SYGVNS come from the germline V gene. This CDR3 is 12 amino acids long. Trimming pared 10 bases from V and 3 bases from J, leaving 13 bases between. CDR3 nucleotides: TGTGCCACCTCCCTCGACAGCTACGAGCAGTACTTC. Protein product: CATSLDSYEQYF.

About this clonotype itself: This beta chain came through as a stray read in a library set up for alpha chains, and its size says little. V usage is TRBV4-3 and J usage is TRBJ2-5; possibly TRBD1 for D (7 bases). V lost 0 bases and J 1 base, leaving 12 bases between the germline ends. CDR1 and CDR2 (germline): LGHNA, YSLEER. The CDR3 consists of 16 residues. This chain's CDR3 is CASSQDLQGGQETQYF. As DNA, the CDR3 is TGCGCCAGCAGCCAAGATTTGCAGGGGGGCCAAGAGACCCAGTACTTC.

This clonotype occurred many times. Being off target in a library aimed at alpha chains, this beta chain has a size of little meaning. V gene TRBV7-2 combines with J gene TRBJ1-5; weak D call: TRBD1 (5 bases). The CDR3 consists of 14 residues. Germline V gene lookup returns CDR1 SGHTA and CDR2 FQGNSA. The ends were cut back, 8 bases at V and 4 bases at J, with 15 bases in the middle. The CDR3 sequence: CASGLGAFNQPQHF. CDR3 DNA sequence: TGTGCCAGCGGGCTAGGGGCCTTTAATCAGCCCCAGCATTTT.

This clonotype has at least ten counts. The library was prepared for alpha chains; this beta chain is a stray read, so its frequency means little. The chain uses TRBV7-2 and TRBJ2-1, with D unclear. The CDR3 extends over 14 amino acids. CDR1 SGHTA and CDR2 FQGNSA come from the germline V gene. Trimming shortened V by 1 base and J by 8 bases, and 12 bases separated the two germline ends. The DNA of the CDR3 is TGTGCCAGCAGCTTAGGGTTAGGGCTGGATGAGCAGTTCTTC. Amino acid sequence: CASSLGLGLDEQFF.

In this sample, this clonotype is medium-sized. This beta chain is a stray sequence in a library constructed for alpha chains; its clone size is not meaningful. The V gene is TRBV3-1, the J gene TRBJ2-1, with TRBD2 matching over 8 bases. CDR3 size: 16 residues. Germline assignment: CDR1 LGHDT and CDR2 YNNKEL (reference sequence). Trimming took 2 bases from V and 9 from J; bases not matched to a gene: 12. The CDR3: CASSQKYGRDRSEQFF. The CDR3, as DNA: TGTGCCAGCAGCCAAAAGTACGGGAGGGACCGAAGTGAGCAGTTCTTC.

This clonotype was counted ten times or more. In a library made to pick up alpha chains, this beta chain is a stray read with a size that means little. The chain joins TRBV2 to TRBJ1-6; 9 bases match TRBD1. Germline V gene lookup returns CDR1 SNHLY and CDR2 FYNNEI. CDR3 size: 14 residues. V shed 8 bases, J shed 7 bases, and the junction held 6 bases outside the gene matches. The CDR3, as DNA: TGTGCCAGCGCTTGGGACAGGGTCAATTCACCCCTCCACTTT. Its protein is CASAWDRVNSPLHF.

This clonotype was recorded many times. This beta chain is a stray read from a library made for alpha chains; its abundance is not meaningful. The J gene is TRBJ1-2, the V gene TRBV7-2; D is perhaps TRBD1 (6 bases). The V end was cut by 4 bases, the J end by 2 bases, with 14 bases between. CDR1 is SGHTA and CDR2 is FQGNSA in the germline V gene. This CDR3 is 15 amino acids long. DNA for the CDR3: TGTGCCAGCAGCTGGGCCGGGACACTAAACTATGGCTACACCTTC. Protein product: CASSWAGTLNYGYTF.

This clonotype was detected many times. This beta chain is an unintended read in a library built for alpha chains; its size means little. The gene calls are TRBV24-1 and TRBJ2-3; 10 positions match TRBD1. Germline loops: CDR1 KGHDR, CDR2 SFDVKD. The CDR3 has 15 amino acids. V trimming: 2 bases; J trimming: 6 bases; junction bases outside the gene matches: 4. The CDR3 sequence: CATSDSRQGADTQYF. CDR3 DNA: TGTGCCACCAGTGATTCTAGACAGGGGGCCGATACGCAGTATTTT.

In its sample, this clonotype was seen many times. Within a library made for alpha chains, this beta chain is off target, and its count is uninformative. The CDR3 region has the DNA TGTGCCATCAGTGAACTCCTAGCGGGTGGCGAGCAGTACTTC. It is translated as CAISELLAGGEQYF. This rearrangement joins TRBV10-3 to TRBJ2-7, with 8 positions matching TRBD2. With 3 bases clipped from V and 6 bases from J, the junction kept 7 bases outside the gene matches. This CDR3 region has 14 residues. Germline V gene data show CDR1 as ENHRY and CDR2 as SYGVKD.

Worth noting for this clonotype: The library was designed around alpha chains, so this beta chain is a stray read whose abundance carries little weight. The J gene is TRBJ2-7, the V gene TRBV9; D is perhaps TRBD2 (5 bases). Per the germline V gene, CDR1 is SGDLS and CDR2 is YYNGEE. The CDR3 is made up of 16 amino acids. Trimming left V 0 bases short and J 0 bases short, with 13 bases between. Here the CDR3 DNA reads TGTGCCAGCAGCGTAGGAATAGCGACCAGCTCCTACGAGCAGTACTTC. This translates into CASSVGIATSSYEQYF.

This clonotype has ten or more counts. The library was prepared for alpha chains; this beta chain is a stray read, so its frequency means little. J is TRBJ1-1 and V is TRBV28, with unresolved D. V was clipped by 2 bases and J by 3 bases, with 4 bases between them. The CDR3 is 12 amino acids. Germline V gene lookup returns CDR1 MDHEN and CDR2 SYDVKM. The CDR3 is CASSLMDTEAFF. CDR3 nucleotides: TGTGCCAGCAGTTTAATGGACACTGAAGCTTTCTTT. Based on the CDR3 plus reference TRBV28 and TRBJ1-1, the full variable domain is DVKVTQSSRYLVKRTGEKVFLECVQDMDHENMFWYRQDPGLGLRLIYFSYDVKMKEKGDIPEGYSVSREKKERFSLILESASTNQTSMYLCASSLMDTEAFFGQGTRLTVV.

This clonotype was observed at least ten times. This beta chain slipped into a library made for alpha chains as a stray read, so its size is not meaningful. The chain couples TRBV18 to TRBJ2-3; a weak D match, TRBD2 (6 bases). Germline V gene lookup returns CDR1 KGHSH and CDR2 LQKENI. This CDR3 is 13 amino acids long. The V end lost 3 bases, the J end lost 4 bases, and 8 bases lay between the germline ends. In nucleotides, the CDR3 is TGTGCCAGCTCACCGGGACTCCCAGATACGCAGTATTTT. Translating gives CASSPGLPDTQYF.

About this clonotype itself: Found in a library prepared for alpha chains, this beta chain is an off-target read, and its abundance has little meaning. The chain has TRBV5-1 and TRBJ1-1; TRBD1 agrees at 8 bases. This CDR3 is built from 15 residues. Trimming cost V 0 bases and J 5 bases; bases outside gene matches: 6. The germline CDR1 and CDR2 sequences are SGHRS and YFSETQ. CDR3 sequence (DNA): TGCGCCAGCAGCTTGGGAACAGGGGGGATGACTGAAGCTTTCTTT. Amino acids: CASSLGTGGMTEAFF.

This clonotype showed up just a few times. This beta chain came through as a stray read in a library set up for alpha chains, and its size says little. The CDR3 spells CASSSLSGDQETQYF. The CDR3, as DNA: TGTGCCAGCAGCTCCCTCAGCGGCGACCAAGAGACCCAGTACTTC. V is TRBV7-2 and J is TRBJ2-5; a possible D gene is TRBD2 (5 bases). V was shortened by 4 bases and J by 0 bases, with 12 bases between the two germline ends. Germline V gene data show CDR1 as SGHTA and CDR2 as FQGNSA. The CDR3 runs to 15 residues.